Listed below are T cell receptor beta chains from one sample, sequenced in a study of human T cells and chemical hapten exposure. TCRdb recomputed calls from the RACE reads with MiXCR, one row per CDR3 protein. The sample lists about 270,000 distinct CDR3 sequences; roughly 7.7% were seen once. The source was whole blood, collected in connection with sensitization to the hapten diphenylcyclopropenone (DPC). The receptor source for this set is a man aged 18 to 35 with alopecia areata. Some clones in this sample may be carry-over from other donors' samples. The CDR3 runs from the conserved cysteine through the conserved F or W.

V gene: TRBV5-1; J gene: TRBJ2-1; CDR3 protein: CASRIYNEQFF
V gene: TRBV4-3; J gene: TRBJ1-1; CDR3 protein: CASSQDPSGTARRAFF
V gene: TRBV6-5; J gene: TRBJ1-1; CDR3 protein: CASRRTGSYTEAFF
V gene: TRBV12-3/TRBV12-4; J gene: TRBJ1-3; CDR3 protein: CASSLSWGDGNTIYF
V gene: TRBV7-9; J gene: TRBJ2-2; CDR3 protein: CASSPRLAGGVSNTGELFF
V gene: TRBV7-9; J gene: TRBJ1-6; CDR3 protein: CASSPGTTSPLHF
V gene: TRBV7-9; J gene: TRBJ2-5; CDR3 protein: CASSPWEGQETQYF
V gene: TRBV28; J gene: TRBJ1-1; CDR3 protein: CASSTRDEAFF
V gene: TRBV4-3; J gene: TRBJ1-2; CDR3 protein: CASSQLSPGGDYGYTF
V gene: TRBV12-3/TRBV12-4; J gene: TRBJ2-7; CDR3 protein: CASSFQYTVIVEQYF
V gene: TRBV6-5; J gene: TRBJ2-3; CDR3 protein: CASRQPAQDTQYF
V gene: TRBV10-3; J gene: TRBJ2-5; CDR3 protein: CAISDSPGQETQYF
V gene: TRBV4-3; J gene: TRBJ1-6; CDR3 protein: CASSQAESPSSYNSPLHF
V gene: TRBV6-5; J gene: TRBJ2-2; CDR3 protein: CASRPDRGLAGELFF
V gene: TRBV11-2; J gene: TRBJ2-2; CDR3 protein: CASSLKTGFTGELFF
V gene: TRBV5-5; J gene: TRBJ1-5; CDR3 protein: CASSWGDRGGNQPQHF
V gene: TRBV6-1; J gene: TRBJ1-5; CDR3 protein: CASVDRTNQPQHF
V gene: TRBV6-4; J gene: TRBJ1-1; CDR3 protein: CASSGDRGTEAFF
V gene: TRBV4-1; J gene: TRBJ1-2; CDR3 protein: CASSRGQIFTNYGYTF
V gene: TRBV12-3/TRBV12-4; J gene: TRBJ1-3; CDR3 protein: CASSLRDTGNTIYF
V gene: TRBV7-2; J gene: TRBJ2-2; CDR3 protein: CASSWGVQDTGELFF
V gene: TRBV4-1; J gene: TRBJ1-4; CDR3 protein: CASSQEPVDRGLNEKLFF
V gene: TRBV5-1; J gene: TRBJ2-2; CDR3 protein: CASSLGGHGTGELFF
V gene: TRBV10-3; J gene: TRBJ2-3; CDR3 protein: CAIAQELGDTQYF
V gene: TRBV9; J gene: TRBJ2-7; CDR3 protein: CASSPRSLAGPYEQYF
V gene: TRBV7-2; J gene: TRBJ1-3; CDR3 protein: CASSLWAPYRGSGGNGNTIYF
V gene: TRBV10-3; J gene: TRBJ2-7; CDR3 protein: CAISGTFYEQYF
V gene: TRBV10-2; J gene: TRBJ2-1; CDR3 protein: CASSESRLAVNNEQFF
V gene: TRBV7-3; J gene: TRBJ1-6; CDR3 protein: CASSQGNNSPLHF
V gene: TRBV12-3/TRBV12-4; J gene: TRBJ1-3; CDR3 protein: CASSMTAKTGNTIYF
V gene: TRBV20-1; J gene: TRBJ1-4; CDR3 protein: CSARIITDRGHGMAAEKLFF
V gene: TRBV20-1; J gene: TRBJ2-1; CDR3 protein: CSASVLRAGYNEQFF
V gene: TRBV6-5; J gene: TRBJ1-3; CDR3 protein: CASVRDNRGSGNTIYF
V gene: TRBV7-8; J gene: TRBJ2-2; CDR3 protein: CASSLASKSGELFF
V gene: TRBV20-1; J gene: TRBJ1-1; CDR3 protein: CSAVGQGIFAEAFF
V gene: TRBV7-9; J gene: TRBJ2-3; CDR3 protein: CAAGRGGIPDTQYF
V gene: TRBV27; J gene: TRBJ2-1; CDR3 protein: CAMQGAIPYNEQFF
V gene: TRBV20-1; J gene: TRBJ2-7; CDR3 protein: CSAPGRGSYEQYF
V gene: TRBV28; J gene: TRBJ1-4; CDR3 protein: CASSPPGADTTTNEKLFF
V gene: TRBV29-1; J gene: TRBJ1-1; CDR3 protein: CRGDRDKLAFF
V gene: TRBV28; J gene: TRBJ1-2; CDR3 protein: CASRWKGINYGYTF
V gene: TRBV19; J gene: TRBJ2-5; CDR3 protein: CASRSGTSSQETQYF
V gene: TRBV20-1; J gene: TRBJ2-2; CDR3 protein: CSAHRLAGDLLNTGELFF
V gene: TRBV4-3; J gene: TRBJ2-5; CDR3 protein: CASSQKAGRKQETQYF
V gene: TRBV7-2; J gene: TRBJ2-1; CDR3 protein: CASSLGLADNEQFF
V gene: TRBV28; J gene: TRBJ2-1; CDR3 protein: CASSFGTNNEQFF
V gene: TRBV12-3/TRBV12-4; J gene: TRBJ1-2; CDR3 protein: CASTQDKAFGYTF
V gene: TRBV3-1; J gene: TRBJ1-6; CDR3 protein: CASSLGSGNSPLHF
V gene: TRBV7-9; J gene: TRBJ2-3; CDR3 protein: CASSSDWNTQYF
V gene: TRBV6-5; J gene: TRBJ1-1; CDR3 protein: CASSYGEGTAEAFF
V gene: TRBV28; J gene: TRBJ2-4; CDR3 protein: CASSEDSGYENIQYF
V gene: TRBV20-1; J gene: TRBJ2-2; CDR3 protein: CSARDPDPPRAGELFF
V gene: TRBV13; J gene: TRBJ2-1; CDR3 protein: CASSSRGSGAYNEQFF
V gene: TRBV28; J gene: TRBJ1-1; CDR3 protein: CASSSLMGRRGRTEAFF